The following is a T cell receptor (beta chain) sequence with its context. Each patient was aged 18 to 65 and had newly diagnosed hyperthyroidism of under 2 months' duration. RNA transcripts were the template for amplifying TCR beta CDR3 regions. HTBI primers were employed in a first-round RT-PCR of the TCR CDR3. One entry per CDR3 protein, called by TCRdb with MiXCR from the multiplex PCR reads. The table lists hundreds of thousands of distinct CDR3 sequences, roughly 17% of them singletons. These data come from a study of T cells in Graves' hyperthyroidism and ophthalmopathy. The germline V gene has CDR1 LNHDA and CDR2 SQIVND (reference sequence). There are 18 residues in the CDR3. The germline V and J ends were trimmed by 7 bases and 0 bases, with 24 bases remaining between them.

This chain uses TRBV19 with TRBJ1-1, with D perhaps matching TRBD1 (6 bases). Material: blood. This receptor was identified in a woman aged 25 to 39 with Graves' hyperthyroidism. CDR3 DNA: TGTGCCAGTACCCCAGGGGCAGGGACACCCCGCTTGAACACTGAAGCTTTCTTT. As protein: CASTPGAGTPRLNTEAFF. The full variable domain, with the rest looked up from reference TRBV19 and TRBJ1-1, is DGGITQSPKYLFRKEGQNVTLSCEQNLNHDAMYWYRQDPGQGLRLIYYSQIVNDFQKGDIAEGYSVSREKKESFPLTVTSAQKNPTAFYLCASTPGAGTPRLNTEAFFGQGTRLTVV.